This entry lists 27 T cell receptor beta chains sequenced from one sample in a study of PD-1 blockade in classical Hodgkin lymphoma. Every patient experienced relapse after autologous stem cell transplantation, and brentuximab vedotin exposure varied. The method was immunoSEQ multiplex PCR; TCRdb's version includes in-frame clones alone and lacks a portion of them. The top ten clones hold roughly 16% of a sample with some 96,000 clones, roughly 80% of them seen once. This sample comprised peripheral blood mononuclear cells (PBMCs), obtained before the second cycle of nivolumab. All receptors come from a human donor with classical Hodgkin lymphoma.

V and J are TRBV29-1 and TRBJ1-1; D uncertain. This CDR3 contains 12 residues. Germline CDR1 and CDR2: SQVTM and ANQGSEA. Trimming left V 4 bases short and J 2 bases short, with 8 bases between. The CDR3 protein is CSVVGENTEAFF. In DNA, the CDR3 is TGCAGCGTTGTGGGAGAAAACACTGAAGCTTTCTTT.

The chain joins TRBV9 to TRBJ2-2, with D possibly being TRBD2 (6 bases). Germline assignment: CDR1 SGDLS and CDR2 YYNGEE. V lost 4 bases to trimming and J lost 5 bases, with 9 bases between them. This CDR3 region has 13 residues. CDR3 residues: CASSPRGTGELFF. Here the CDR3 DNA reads TGTGCCAGCAGCCCCCGGGGGACCGGGGAGCTGTTTTTT. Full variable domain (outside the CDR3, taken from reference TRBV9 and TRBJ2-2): DSGVTQTPKHLITATGQRVTLRCSPRSGDLSVYWYQQSLDQGLQFLIQYYNGEERAKGNILERFSAQQFPDLHSELNLSSLELGDSALYFCASSPRGTGELFFGEGSRLTVL.

This CDR3 reads CATSRELQDRQQYF. For the CDR3, the DNA is TGTGCCACCAGCAGAGAGTTACAAGATAGGCAGCAGTACTTC. The V and J genes are TRBV15 and TRBJ2-7; D unresolved. The ends were cut back, 0 bases at V and 8 bases at J, with 14 bases in the middle. CDR1 and CDR2 (germline): LNHNV, YYDKDF (reference sequence). The CDR3 covers 14 residues.

The CDR3, as DNA: TGTGCCAGCAGTTTATTAGGGGCGGTGGGAATCTACGAGCAGTACTTC. It codes for CASSLLGAVGIYEQYF. The chain carries TRBV28 and TRBJ2-7; TRBD1 might be the D (5 bases). The CDR3 extends over 16 amino acids. The germline V gene encodes CDR1 MDHEN and CDR2 SYDVKM. V was clipped by 1 base and J by 3 bases, with 16 bases between them.

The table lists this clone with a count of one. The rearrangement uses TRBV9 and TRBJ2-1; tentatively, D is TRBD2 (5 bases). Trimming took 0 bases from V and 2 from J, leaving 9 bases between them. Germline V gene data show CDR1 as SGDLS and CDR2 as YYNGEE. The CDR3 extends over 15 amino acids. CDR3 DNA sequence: TGTGCCAGCAGCGTAGTCAGCGGACCCTACAATGAGCAGTTCTTC. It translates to CASSVVSGPYNEQFF.

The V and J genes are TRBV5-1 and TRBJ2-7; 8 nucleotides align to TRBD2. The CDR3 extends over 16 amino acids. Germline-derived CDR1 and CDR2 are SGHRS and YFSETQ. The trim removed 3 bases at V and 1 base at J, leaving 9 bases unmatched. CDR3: CASSSGLAAPSYEQYF. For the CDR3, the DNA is TGCGCCAGCAGCTCAGGACTAGCCGCCCCTTCCTACGAGCAGTACTTC. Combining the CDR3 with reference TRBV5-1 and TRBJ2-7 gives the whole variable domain KAGVTQTPRYLIKTRGQQVTLSCSPISGHRSVSWYQQTPGQGLQFLFEYFSETQRNKGNFPGRFSGRQFSNSRSEMNVSTLELGDSALYLCASSSGLAAPSYEQYFGPGTRLTVT.

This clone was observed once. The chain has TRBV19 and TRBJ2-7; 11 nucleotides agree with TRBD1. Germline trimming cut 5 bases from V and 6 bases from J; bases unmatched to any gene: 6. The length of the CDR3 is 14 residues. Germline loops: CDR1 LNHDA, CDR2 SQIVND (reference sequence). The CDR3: CASSFGQGALEQYF. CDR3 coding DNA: TGTGCCAGTAGTTTCGGACAGGGGGCTCTCGAGCAGTACTTC.

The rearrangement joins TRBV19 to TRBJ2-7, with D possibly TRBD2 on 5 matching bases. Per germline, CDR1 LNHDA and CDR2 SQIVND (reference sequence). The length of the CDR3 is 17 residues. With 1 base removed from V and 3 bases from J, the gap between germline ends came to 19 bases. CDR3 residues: CASSIGGPLASGYEQYF. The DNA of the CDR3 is TGTGCCAGTAGTATAGGAGGGCCCCTGGCCTCCGGCTACGAGCAGTACTTC.

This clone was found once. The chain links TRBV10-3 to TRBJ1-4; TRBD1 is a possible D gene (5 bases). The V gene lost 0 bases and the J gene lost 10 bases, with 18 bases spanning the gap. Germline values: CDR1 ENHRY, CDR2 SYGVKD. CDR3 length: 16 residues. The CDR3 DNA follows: TGTGCCATCAGTGAGTCGGCCGCCTTTTCGGGGGGAAAACTGTTTTTT. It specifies CAISESAAFSGGKLFF.

This chain's CDR3 is CASRWRAETDTQYF. The CDR3 DNA is TGCGCCAGCAGGTGGAGGGCCGAAACAGATACGCAGTATTTT. The chain carries TRBV5-1 and TRBJ2-3, with D possibly matching TRBD2 (6 bases). V was cut by 5 bases and J by 3 bases, with 13 bases left in between. Germline V lookup: CDR1 SGHRS, CDR2 YFSETQ. The length of the CDR3 is 14 residues.

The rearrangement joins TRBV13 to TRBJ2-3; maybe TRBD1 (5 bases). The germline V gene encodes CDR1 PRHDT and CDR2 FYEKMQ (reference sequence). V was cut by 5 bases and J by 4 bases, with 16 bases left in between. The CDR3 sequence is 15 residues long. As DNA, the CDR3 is TGTGCCAGCAGCCTCCCAAGCCAAGGGGCAGATACGCAGTATTTT. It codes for CASSLPSQGADTQYF.

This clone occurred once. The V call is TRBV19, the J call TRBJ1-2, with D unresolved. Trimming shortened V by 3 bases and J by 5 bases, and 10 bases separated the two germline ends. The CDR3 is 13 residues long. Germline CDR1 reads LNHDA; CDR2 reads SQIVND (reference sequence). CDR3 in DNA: TGTGCCAGTAGTATGACCAGGTTGTATGGCTACACCTTC. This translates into CASSMTRLYGYTF.

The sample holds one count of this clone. The CDR3 nucleotides read TGTGCCAGTAGGCCACAGGGTATCAAAAACATTCAGTACTTC. As protein: CASRPQGIKNIQYF. The chain couples TRBV19 to TRBJ2-4, with D possibly being TRBD1 (6 bases). Deletions cut 6 bases from V and 3 bases from J, with 12 bases between. Germline assignment: CDR1 LNHDA and CDR2 SQIVND (reference sequence). There are 14 residues in the CDR3. Full variable domain (rest looked up from reference TRBV19 and TRBJ2-4): DGGITQSPKYLFRKEGQNVTLSCEQNLNHDAMYWYRQDPGQGLRLIYYSQIVNDFQKGDIAEGYSVSREKKESFPLTVTSAQKNPTAFYLCASRPQGIKNIQYFGAGTRLSVL.

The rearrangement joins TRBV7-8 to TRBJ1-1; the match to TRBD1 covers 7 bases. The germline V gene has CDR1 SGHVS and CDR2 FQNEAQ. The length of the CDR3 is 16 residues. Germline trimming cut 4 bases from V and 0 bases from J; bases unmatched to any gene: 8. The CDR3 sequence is CASSYTQGGMNTEAFF. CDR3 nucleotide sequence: TGTGCCAGCAGCTACACCCAGGGGGGGATGAACACTGAAGCTTTCTTT.

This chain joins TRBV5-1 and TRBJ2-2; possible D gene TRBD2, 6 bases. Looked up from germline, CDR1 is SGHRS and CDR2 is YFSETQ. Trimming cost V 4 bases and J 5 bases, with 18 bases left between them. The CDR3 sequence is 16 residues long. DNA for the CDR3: TGCGCCAGCAGCCCAGACGGGGGTGCGGAGACCGGGGAGCTGTTTTTT. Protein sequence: CASSPDGGAETGELFF.

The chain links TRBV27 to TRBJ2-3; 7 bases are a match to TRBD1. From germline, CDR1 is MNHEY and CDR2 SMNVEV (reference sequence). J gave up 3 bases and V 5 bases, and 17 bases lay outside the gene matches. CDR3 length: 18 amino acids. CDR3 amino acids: CASSTRPRQGGVTDTQYF. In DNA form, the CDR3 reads TGTGCCAGCAGTACACGACCTCGACAGGGTGGTGTGACAGATACGCAGTATTTT.

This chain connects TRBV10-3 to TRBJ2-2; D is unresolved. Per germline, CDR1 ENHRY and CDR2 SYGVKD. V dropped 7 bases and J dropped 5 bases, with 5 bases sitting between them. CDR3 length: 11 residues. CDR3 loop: CAIMGTGELFF. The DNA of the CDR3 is TGTGCCATCATGGGTACCGGGGAGCTGTTTTTT.

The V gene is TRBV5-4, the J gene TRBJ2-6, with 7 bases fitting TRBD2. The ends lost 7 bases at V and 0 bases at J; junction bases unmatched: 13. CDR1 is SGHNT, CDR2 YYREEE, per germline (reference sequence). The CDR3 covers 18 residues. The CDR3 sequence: CASPTGGPRSSGANVLTF. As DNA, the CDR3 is TGTGCCAGCCCCACGGGGGGTCCCAGGTCCTCTGGGGCCAACGTCCTGACTTTC. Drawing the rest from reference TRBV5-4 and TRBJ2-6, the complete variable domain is ETGVTQSPTHLIKTRGQQVTLRCSSQSGHNTVSWYQQALGQGPQFIFQYYREEENGRGNFPPRFSGLQFPNYSSELNVNALELDDSALYLCASPTGGPRSSGANVLTFGAGSRLTVL.

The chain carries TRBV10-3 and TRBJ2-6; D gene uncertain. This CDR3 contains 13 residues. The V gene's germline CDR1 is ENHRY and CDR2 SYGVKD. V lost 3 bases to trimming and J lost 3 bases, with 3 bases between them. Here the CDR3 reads CAISEVGANVLTF. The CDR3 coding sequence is TGTGCCATCAGTGAAGTTGGGGCCAACGTCCTGACTTTC.

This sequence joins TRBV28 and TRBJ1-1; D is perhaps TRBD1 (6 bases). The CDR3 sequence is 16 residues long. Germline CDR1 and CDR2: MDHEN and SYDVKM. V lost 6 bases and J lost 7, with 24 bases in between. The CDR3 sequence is CASSPLPARGAGEAFF. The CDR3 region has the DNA TGTGCCAGCAGCCCTCTTCCGGCCAGGGGAGCTGGTGAAGCTTTCTTT.

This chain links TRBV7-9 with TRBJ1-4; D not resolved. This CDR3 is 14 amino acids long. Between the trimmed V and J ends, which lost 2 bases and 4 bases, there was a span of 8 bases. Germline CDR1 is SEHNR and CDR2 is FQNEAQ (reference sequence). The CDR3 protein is CASSLSRLNEKLFF. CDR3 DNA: TGTGCCAGCAGCTTATCCAGGCTTAATGAAAAACTGTTTTTT.

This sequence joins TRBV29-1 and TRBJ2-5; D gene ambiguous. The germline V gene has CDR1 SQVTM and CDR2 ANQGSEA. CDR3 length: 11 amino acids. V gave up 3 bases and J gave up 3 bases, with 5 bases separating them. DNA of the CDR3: TGCAGCGTTGAGAGCAAAGAGACCCAGTACTTC. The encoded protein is CSVESKETQYF. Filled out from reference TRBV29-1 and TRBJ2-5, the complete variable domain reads SAVISQKPSRDICQRGTSLTIQCQVDSQVTMMFWYRQQPGQSLTLIATANQGSEATYESGFVIDKFPISRPNLTFSTLTVSNMSPEDSSIYLCSVESKETQYFGPGTRLLVL.

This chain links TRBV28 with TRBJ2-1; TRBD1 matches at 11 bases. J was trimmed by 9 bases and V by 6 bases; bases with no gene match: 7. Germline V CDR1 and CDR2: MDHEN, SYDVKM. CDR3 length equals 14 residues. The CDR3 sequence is CASRGTGTGGEQFF. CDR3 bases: TGTGCCAGCAGAGGAACCGGGACAGGGGGTGAGCAGTTCTTC.

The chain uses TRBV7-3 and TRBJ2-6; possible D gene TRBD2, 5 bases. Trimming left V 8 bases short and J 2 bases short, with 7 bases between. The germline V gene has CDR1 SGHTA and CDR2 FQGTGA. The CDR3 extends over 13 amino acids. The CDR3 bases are TGTGCCAGCTCCGGGACTGGGGCCAACGTCCTGACTTTC. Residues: CASSGTGANVLTF.

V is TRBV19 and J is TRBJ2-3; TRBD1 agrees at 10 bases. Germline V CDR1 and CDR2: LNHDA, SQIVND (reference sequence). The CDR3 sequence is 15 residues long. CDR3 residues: CARLPRDRGADTQYF. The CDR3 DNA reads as TGTGCTAGACTCCCCCGGGACAGGGGTGCAGATACGCAGTATTTT.

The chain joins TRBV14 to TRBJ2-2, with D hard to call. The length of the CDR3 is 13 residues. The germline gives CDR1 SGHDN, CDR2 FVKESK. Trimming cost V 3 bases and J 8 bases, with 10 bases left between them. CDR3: CASSQDPMGELFF. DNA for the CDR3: TGTGCCAGCAGCCAGGACCCCATGGGGGAGCTGTTTTTT. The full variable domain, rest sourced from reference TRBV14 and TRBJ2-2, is EAGVTQFPSHSVIEKGQTVTLRCDPISGHDNLYWYRRVMGKEIKFLLHFVKESKQDESGMPNNRFLAERTGGTYSTLKVQPAELEDSGVYFCASSQDPMGELFFGEGSRLTVL.

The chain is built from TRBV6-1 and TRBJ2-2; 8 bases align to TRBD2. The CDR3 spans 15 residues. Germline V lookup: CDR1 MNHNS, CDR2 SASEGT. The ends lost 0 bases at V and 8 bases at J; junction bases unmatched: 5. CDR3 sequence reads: CASSEAAGESGELFF. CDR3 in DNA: TGTGCCAGCAGTGAAGCAGCGGGAGAGTCGGGGGAGCTGTTTTTT.